This passage covers 30 T cell receptor beta chains from one sample sequenced in a study of T cell responses to AZD1222 COVID-19 vaccine. Profiled with immunoSEQ multiplex PCR; TCRdb holds only in-frame clones, not every one. The sample has roughly 180,000 clones; about nine tenths are singletons. The material sequenced was peripheral blood, taken 28 days after the second AZD1222 dose. These receptors all come from an adult who received the AZD1222 COVID-19 vaccine.

V and J are TRBV4-2 and TRBJ2-3, with 7 bases identical to TRBD2. Germline V gene sequence: CDR1 LGHNA, CDR2 YNFKEQ. The CDR3 extends over 14 amino acids. Losses at the gene ends were 4 bases for V and 2 bases for J; bases not matched to a gene: 3. The CDR3 coding sequence is TGTGCCAGCAGCCGACGGGGGGACACAGATACGCAGTATTTT. Protein product: CASSRRGDTDTQYF.

V is TRBV3-1 (or the pseudogene TRBV3-2) and J is TRBJ2-7; D is unclear. V was clipped by 0 bases and J by 2 bases, with 8 bases between them. The length of the CDR3 is 14 residues. Germline-derived CDR1 and CDR2 are LGHDT and YNNKEL (reference sequence). The CDR3 sequence: CASSQEGSPYEQYF. The CDR3 nucleotides read TGTGCCAGCAGCCAAGAAGGTTCTCCCTACGAGCAGTACTTC.

The J gene is TRBJ2-7, the V gene TRBV30, with 8 nucleotides matching TRBD2. V lost 1 base and J lost 3; bases outside the gene matches: 2. The CDR3 contains 13 residues. Germline V gene data show CDR1 as GTSNPN and CDR2 as SVGIG (reference sequence). CDR3 amino acids: CAWSAGGGYEQYF. The CDR3, as DNA: TGTGCCTGGAGTGCGGGGGGGGGCTACGAGCAGTACTTC.

The rearrangement links TRBV18 to TRBJ1-1; 7 nucleotides match TRBD1. The CDR3 spans 13 residues. The J segment lost 3 bases and the V segment lost 6 bases, leaving 4 bases of the junction unmatched. CDR1 and CDR2 (germline): KGHSH, LQKENI. CDR3 protein: CASSAQGDTEAFF. CDR3 DNA: TGTGCCAGCTCTGCTCAGGGGGACACTGAAGCTTTCTTT.

The chain is built from TRBV7-2 and TRBJ1-5, with a tentative D call TRBD1 (6 bases). The CDR3 covers 16 residues. Germline values: CDR1 SGHTA, CDR2 FQGNSA. V lost 2 bases to trimming and J lost 5 bases, with 16 bases between them. The CDR3 DNA reads TGTGCCAGCAGCTTATCGGTGGGTCAGGGGTATCAGCCCCAGCATTTT. This sequence encodes CASSLSVGQGYQPQHF.

This chain links TRBV6-5 with TRBJ1-1, with TRBD1 matching over 8 bases. Trimming at V came to 2 bases and at J to 0 bases, leaving 5 bases not matched to a gene. The germline gives CDR1 MNHEY, CDR2 SVGAGI. This CDR3 region has 16 residues. The CDR3 reads CASSYTGQGLNTEAFF. The CDR3 DNA follows: TGTGCCAGCAGTTACACCGGACAGGGATTGAACACTGAAGCTTTCTTT.

Points on this clone: This same CDR3 is encoded by further DNA sequences in the sample. The gene calls are TRBV5-1 and TRBJ2-5; D not resolved. V was clipped by 0 bases and J by 3 bases, with 0 bases between them. The CDR3 runs 11 residues. Per germline, CDR1 SGHRS and CDR2 YFSETQ. The CDR3 DNA is TGCGCCAGCAGCTTGGAAGAGACCCAGTACTTC. Encoded protein: CASSLEETQYF. The variable domain in full, with the rest retrieved from reference TRBV5-1 and TRBJ2-5, is KAGVTQTPRYLIKTRGQQVTLSCSPISGHRSVSWYQQTPGQGLQFLFEYFSETQRNKGNFPGRFSGRQFSNSRSEMNVSTLELGDSALYLCASSLEETQYFGPGTRLLVL.

The rearrangement uses TRBV6-2 or TRBV6-3 and TRBJ2-3; D possibly corresponds to TRBD2 (5 bases). CDR1 and CDR2 (germline): MNHEY, SVGEGT. V was shortened by 2 bases and J by 1 base, with 7 bases between the two germline ends. This CDR3 comprises 14 residues. For the CDR3, the DNA is TGTGCCAGCAGTTACGAGGGAGGCACAGATACGCAGTATTTT. It codes for CASSYEGGTDTQYF.

This clone was counted a single time. This chain links TRBV29-1 with TRBJ2-1; weak D call: TRBD2 (5 bases). Germline CDR1 reads SQVTM; CDR2 reads ANQGSEA. Trimming pared 1 base from V and 2 bases from J, leaving 15 bases between. This CDR3 is built from 16 residues. The CDR3 loop is CSVEGGKPKAYNEQFF. The DNA for the CDR3 is TGCAGCGTTGAAGGAGGGAAGCCCAAAGCCTACAATGAGCAGTTCTTC.

The gene calls are TRBV9 and TRBJ1-4, with D uncertain. Trimming stripped 0 bases from V and 7 bases from J, with 7 bases between. This CDR3 spans 13 amino acids. Germline CDR1 and CDR2: SGDLS and YYNGEE. The CDR3 sequence: CASSVGVAEKLFF. Written as DNA, the CDR3 is TGTGCCAGCAGCGTAGGTGTGGCTGAAAAACTGTTTTTT.

This chain uses TRBV7-9 with TRBJ1-2, with TRBD1 matching 11 bases. In germline, CDR1 is SEHNR, CDR2 FQNEAQ (reference sequence). CDR3 length: 13 amino acids. Unmatched junction bases numbered 4, after V lost 5 bases and J lost 8 bases. CDR3 nucleotides: TGTGCCAGCAGCATGGGACAGGGGGAGGGCTACACCTTC. Its translation: CASSMGQGEGYTF.

The rearrangement uses TRBV3-1 (or the pseudogene TRBV3-2) and TRBJ1-3, with D tentatively TRBD1 (5 bases). CDR1 is LGHDT and CDR2 is YNNKEL in the germline V gene (reference sequence). V was trimmed by 0 bases and J by 3 bases, leaving 12 bases between them. CDR3 length equals 16 residues. The CDR3 DNA follows: TGTGCCAGCAGCCAAGAGGGTTTGGGGGATGGAAACACCATATATTTT. It yields the protein CASSQEGLGDGNTIYF.

This rearrangement joins TRBV3-1 (or the pseudogene TRBV3-2) to TRBJ1-1, with D hard to call. Germline V gene lookup returns CDR1 LGHDT and CDR2 YNNKEL (reference sequence). The CDR3 spans 14 residues. V was trimmed by 4 bases and J by 0 bases, leaving 9 bases between them. As DNA, the CDR3 is TGTGCCAGCAGCCCATCAAGCATGAACACTGAAGCTTTCTTT. Translation gives CASSPSSMNTEAFF.

The rearrangement joins TRBV28 to TRBJ1-3; 10 bases are a match to TRBD1. Germline assignment: CDR1 MDHEN and CDR2 SYDVKM. The CDR3 extends over 17 amino acids. V dropped 5 bases and J dropped 0; count of bases not matched to a gene: 7. The CDR3 coding sequence is TGTGCCAGCAGTCCGCCGGGACAGGGGCTCTCTGGAAACACCATATATTTT. This sequence encodes CASSPPGQGLSGNTIYF.

V usage is TRBV19 and J usage is TRBJ2-7; TRBD2 aligns across 12 bases. V shed 4 bases and J 3 bases; nucleotides not matched to a gene: 7. There are 16 residues in the CDR3. The germline V gene has CDR1 LNHDA and CDR2 SQIVND (reference sequence). CDR3 DNA sequence: TGTGCCAGTAGTAGCCCCGGACTAGCGGGAATCTACGAGCAGTACTTC. It translates to CASSSPGLAGIYEQYF.

The V gene is TRBV9, the J gene TRBJ2-2; TRBD1 aligns across 9 bases. The CDR3 is made up of 15 amino acids. Trimming removed 1 base from V and 4 bases from J; junction bases left unmatched: 2. CDR1 SGDLS and CDR2 YYNGEE come from the germline V gene. As DNA, the CDR3 is TGTGCCAGCAGCGTAAGGACAGGGGCCACCGGGGAGCTGTTTTTT. It is translated as CASSVRTGATGELFF. The full variable domain, completed using reference TRBV9 and TRBJ2-2, is DSGVTQTPKHLITATGQRVTLRCSPRSGDLSVYWYQQSLDQGLQFLIQYYNGEERAKGNILERFSAQQFPDLHSELNLSSLELGDSALYFCASSVRTGATGELFFGEGSRLTVL.

This clone has only one observation. The gene calls are TRBV6-6 and TRBJ1-2, with TRBD1 matching over 12 bases. Germline V gene data show CDR1 as MNHNY and CDR2 as SVGAGI (reference sequence). V lost 6 bases, J lost 7 bases, and 9 bases stayed unmatched. The CDR3 length is 15 residues. The CDR3 loop reads CASRSTGTGGSGYTF. The CDR3 nucleotides read TGTGCCAGCAGATCTACCGGGACAGGGGGCTCTGGCTACACCTTC.

This clone has only a few counts. The chain is built from TRBV28 and TRBJ1-2; a weak D match, TRBD1 (5 bases). Germline V gene lookup returns CDR1 MDHEN and CDR2 SYDVKM. V was trimmed by 5 bases and J by 10 bases, leaving 20 bases between them. The CDR3 has 14 residues. The CDR3 nucleotides read TGTGCCAGCAGTGTCCTAGAGGGGACCAATGACTACACCTTC. It specifies CASSVLEGTNDYTF.

The genes are TRBV2 and TRBJ2-5; 7 bases fit TRBD1. This CDR3 comprises 12 residues. Germline values: CDR1 SNHLY, CDR2 FYNNEI. Trimming took 11 bases from V and 5 from J; bases not matched to a gene: 8. The CDR3: CAGQTGPETQYF. The CDR3 coding sequence is TGTGCCGGGCAGACAGGGCCGGAGACCCAGTACTTC.

The V gene is TRBV7-9, the J gene TRBJ2-1; 10 bases agree with TRBD2. The CDR3 runs to 14 residues. Germline CDR1 reads SEHNR; CDR2 reads FQNEAQ (reference sequence). Trimming cost V 1 base and J 9 bases; bases outside gene matches: 3. The CDR3 sequence is CASSLGLAGVEQFF. The CDR3 DNA follows: TGTGCCAGCAGCTTAGGGCTAGCGGGGGTTGAGCAGTTCTTC.

The chain is built from TRBV5-4 and TRBJ2-5; no clear D gene. The CDR3 totals 15 residues. V lost 0 bases, J lost 1 base, and 10 bases lay in between. Germline V gene sequence: CDR1 SGHNT, CDR2 YYREEE (reference sequence). The CDR3 sequence: CASSLGLVAQETQYF. Here the CDR3 DNA reads TGTGCCAGCAGCTTGGGGCTAGTAGCCCAAGAGACCCAGTACTTC.

CDR3 loop: CASSSVLAGVSYNEQFF. The CDR3 DNA is TGTGCCAGCAGTTCCGTACTAGCGGGGGTCTCCTACAATGAGCAGTTCTTC. The J gene is TRBJ2-1, the V gene TRBV28; the match to TRBD2 covers 11 bases. With V trimmed by 4 bases and J by 0 bases, 5 bases remained unmatched. This CDR3 is 17 amino acids long. The germline CDR1 and CDR2 sequences are MDHEN and SYDVKM.

V is TRBV5-1 and J is TRBJ1-1; 9 positions agree with TRBD1. The V segment lost 4 bases and the J segment 5 bases; nucleotides outside the gene matches: 15. The CDR3 covers 17 residues. Germline V gene data show CDR1 as SGHRS and CDR2 as YFSETQ. The CDR3 coding sequence is TGCGCCAGCAGCCCAAGGACAGGGGTTTTCGGAGGGACTGAAGCTTTCTTT. Protein: CASSPRTGVFGGTEAFF.

The CDR3 DNA sequence: TGTGCCAGTAGACCGACAGGGGCTGGAAACACCATATATTTT. Its translation is CASRPTGAGNTIYF. V is TRBV19 and J is TRBJ1-3, with 8 nucleotides matching TRBD1. This CDR3 is 14 amino acids long. J gave up 2 bases and V 6 bases, and 3 bases lay outside the gene matches. Germline V CDR1 and CDR2: LNHDA, SQIVND (reference sequence).

The chain employs TRBV7-9 and TRBJ1-1, with 10 nucleotides matching TRBD1. The trim removed 7 bases at V and 3 bases at J, leaving 5 bases unmatched. Germline CDR1 reads SEHNR; CDR2 reads FQNEAQ (reference sequence). There are 14 residues in the CDR3. The CDR3 DNA reads as TGTGCCAGCACCCGGACAGGGGGGGACACTGAAGCTTTCTTT. It specifies CASTRTGGDTEAFF.

The CDR3 DNA reads as TGTGCCAGCAGCTTAACGGGACTAGCGGCTAGCACAGATACGCAGTATTTT. It is translated as CASSLTGLAASTDTQYF. The chain recombines TRBV7-2 with TRBJ2-3, with 11 nucleotides matching TRBD2. The germline CDR1 and CDR2 sequences are SGHTA and FQGNSA. V shed 2 bases, J shed 0 bases, and the junction held 4 bases outside the gene matches. The CDR3 has 17 residues.

The V call is TRBV28, the J call TRBJ1-4; the D gene is possibly TRBD1 (6 bases). This CDR3 is 16 amino acids long. The germline V gene has CDR1 MDHEN and CDR2 SYDVKM. With 7 bases removed from V and 0 bases from J, the gap between germline ends came to 15 bases. The CDR3 region has the DNA TGTGCCAGCACGACAGGAGTTTCCGCAACTAATGAAAAACTGTTTTTT. Amino acid sequence: CASTTGVSATNEKLFF.

The chain has TRBV11-2 and TRBJ2-1, with unresolved D. V shed 5 bases and J shed 8 bases, with 19 bases lying between them. Per germline, CDR1 SGHAT and CDR2 FQNNGV. The CDR3 spans 15 residues. CDR3 sequence: CASSPVATPMDEQFF. The CDR3 coding sequence is TGTGCCAGCAGCCCCGTAGCCACCCCCATGGATGAGCAGTTCTTC.

The V and J genes are TRBV4-3 and TRBJ2-2; D is unclear. V lost 0 bases and J 0 bases, leaving 8 bases between the germline ends. The CDR3 has 16 amino acids. Germline V gene data show CDR1 as LGHNA and CDR2 as YSLEER. CDR3: CASSQESPPNTGELFF. CDR3 DNA sequence: TGCGCCAGCAGCCAAGAGTCTCCGCCGAACACCGGGGAGCTGTTTTTT.

The V call is TRBV12-3 or TRBV12-4, the J call TRBJ2-7; 8 bases agree with TRBD2. The CDR3 covers 13 residues. V gave up 7 bases and J gave up 6 bases; unmatched junction bases: 8. The CDR3 DNA is TGTGCCAGCATCCTTAGCGGGATAGGCGAGCAGTACTTC. This gives the protein CASILSGIGEQYF.